At least ten counts were recorded for the clone carrying this T cell receptor beta chain. This sample is drawn from a study of regulatory T cells in long-lasting Graves disease. To make TCR beta libraries, researchers used iRepertoire HTBI primers and Arm-PCR of CDR3 regions. Via MiXCR, TCRdb re-called the multiplex PCR reads, giving one row per CDR3 protein. The data contain roughly 430,000 distinct CDR3 sequences, about 15% of them singletons. The CDR3 has 13 residues. Trimming took off 4 bases at V and 0 bases at J, with 9 bases between the two ends. From germline, CDR1 is DFQATT and CDR2 SNEGSKA (reference sequence). Time point described: newly diagnosed GD, antithyroid drugs for less than 3 months. PBMC-derived RNA was used for the TCR library. These data were likewise used in another study, on T cells in Graves' hyperthyroidism and ophthalmopathy. That paper states: The model made its ophthalmopathy prediction, and onset followed a median approximately six months later.

The chain recombines TRBV20-1 with TRBJ1-1, with D possibly matching TRBD1 (6 bases). The sample here was peripheral blood mononuclear cells (PBMCs), taken at new diagnosis, from a patient treated with antithyroid drugs. The receptor comes from a woman younger than 45 with Graves disease. The CDR3 here is CSAIAGVNTEAFF. The DNA for the CDR3 is TGCAGTGCTATCGCAGGGGTGAACACTGAAGCTTTCTTT.